These T cell receptor beta chains were read from a single sample in a study of PD-L1 blockade in urothelial cancer. TCRdb's table, derived via immunoSEQ multiplex PCR, lists solely in-frame clones and lacks some. Of about 72,000 clones listed, roughly 86% are singletons. The specimen was PBMCs, collected around atezolizumab (anti-PD-L1) treatment. The receptors originated from a man aged 55 to 70 with urothelial cancer. CDR3s include the opening cysteine and the closing phenylalanine or tryptophan. Clone size is shown for a subset of rows, as once, few, many or a class of expanded clone.

>-|TRBV4-1
CASSQTAGGAGETQYF
>-|TRBV30
CAWSVLVQETQYF
>-|TRBV5-4
CASSSSRGQKETQYF
>-|TRBV4-2
CASSQAGGPTDTQYF
>-|TRBV19
CARRGGAGTLSNQPQHF
>few|TRBV7-2
CASSLSGGPGADTQYF
>-|TRBV28
CASSPAVGVGEKLFF
>-|TRBV11-3
CASSVQGATDTQYF
>-|TRBV27
CASSQTLAVTQYF
>-|TRBV4-2
CASSPLQGVSYEQYF
>-|TRBV27
CASSFAGGRETQYF
>-|TRBV7-8
CASSRDNGNYQPQHF
>-|TRBV5-1
CASSMGQSTDTQYF
>-|TRBV2
CASRLPETSGGPGGGELFF